Below, 24 T cell receptor beta chains from the same sample are listed, as sequenced in a study of blood T cell repertoires in COVID-19. Repertoires were generated with immunoSEQ multiplex PCR, while TCRdb's copy carries only in-frame clones and drops some. The sample has roughly 150,000 clones; approximately 91% are singletons. Sequences were obtained from peripheral blood. The receptors shown here come from a man younger than 35 with COVID-19, enrolled during active disease.

Concerning this clone: Other DNA sequences in the same sample also yield this CDR3. V and J are TRBV30 and TRBJ1-6; TRBD1 matches 7 bases. CDR3 size: 13 residues. The germline gives CDR1 GTSNPN, CDR2 SVGIG (reference sequence). The trim removed 5 bases at V and 9 bases at J, leaving 7 bases unmatched. CDR3 sequence reads: CAWVTGDGSPLHF. As DNA, the CDR3 is TGTGCCTGGGTAACAGGGGATGGTTCACCCCTCCACTTT. Together with reference TRBV30 and TRBJ1-6, the CDR3 gives the full variable domain: SQTIHQWPATLVQPVGSPLSLECTVEGTSNPNLYWYRQAAGRGLQLLFYSVGIGQISSEVPQNLSASRPQDRQFILSSKKLLLSDSGFYLCAWVTGDGSPLHFGNGTRLTVT.

This chain joins TRBV19 and TRBJ2-1; 9 bases map to TRBD2. The CDR3 has 14 residues. Trimming at V came to 8 bases and at J to 4 bases, leaving 6 bases not matched to a gene. The germline V gene encodes CDR1 LNHDA and CDR2 SQIVND (reference sequence). Here the CDR3 DNA reads TGTGCCAGTGAGACTAGCGGCGGGTACAATGAGCAGTTCTTC. Amino acids: CASETSGGYNEQFF.

The gene calls are TRBV7-9 and TRBJ1-1; 8 positions match TRBD1. Germline CDR1 and CDR2: SEHNR and FQNEAQ (reference sequence). CDR3 length: 13 residues. V lost 10 bases to trimming and J lost 1 base; unmatched junction nucleotides: 5. CDR3 amino acids: CATQGEENTEAFF. The CDR3 DNA sequence: TGTGCCACACAGGGGGAGGAGAACACTGAAGCTTTCTTT.

V is TRBV5-4 and J is TRBJ2-3; 8 positions match TRBD2. The CDR3 loop spans 16 amino acids. V was pared by 3 bases and J by 0 bases, with 6 bases of the junction left unmatched. Germline loops: CDR1 SGHNT, CDR2 YYREEE (reference sequence). The CDR3 DNA is TGTGCCAGCAGCTCCGGCTTAGCGGGAAGCACAGATACGCAGTATTTT. Its translation is CASSSGLAGSTDTQYF.

This chain connects TRBV11-2 to TRBJ1-1, with D hard to call. There are 11 residues in the CDR3. V was trimmed by 3 bases and J by 11 bases, leaving 10 bases between them. Germline assignment: CDR1 SGHAT and CDR2 FQNNGV. The CDR3 reads CASSFGGGAFF. The CDR3 DNA is TGTGCCAGCAGCTTTGGCGGTGGGGCTTTCTTT.

The chain links TRBV13 to TRBJ1-4; 7 positions match TRBD1. Germline V gives CDR1 PRHDT, CDR2 FYEKMQ (reference sequence). The CDR3 runs to 14 residues. Trimming took 5 bases from V and 5 from J; bases not matched to a gene: 5. This CDR3 reads CASSTGQLNEKLFF. CDR3 coding DNA: TGTGCCAGCAGCACGGGACAGTTAAATGAAAAACTGTTTTTT.

The chain links TRBV24-1 to TRBJ2-7; TRBD2 agrees at 14 bases. J was trimmed by 3 bases and V by 4 bases; bases with no gene match: 1. CDR1 KGHDR and CDR2 SFDVKD come from the germline V gene. The CDR3 sequence is 15 residues long. The CDR3 loop is CATSDGTSGSYEQYF. CDR3 DNA: TGTGCCACCAGTGACGGGACTAGCGGGAGCTACGAGCAGTACTTC.

The chain employs TRBV28 and TRBJ1-5; 10 bases fit TRBD1. J lost 7 bases, V lost 4 bases, and 7 bases had no gene match. The germline gives CDR1 MDHEN, CDR2 SYDVKM. This CDR3 spans 15 amino acids. The CDR3 spells CASSSRQGARQPQHF. The CDR3 nucleotides are TGTGCCAGCAGTTCCCGACAGGGGGCTAGGCAGCCCCAGCATTTT. The whole variable domain, filled in from reference TRBV28 and TRBJ1-5, reads DVKVTQSSRYLVKRTGEKVFLECVQDMDHENMFWYRQDPGLGLRLIYFSYDVKMKEKGDIPEGYSVSREKKERFSLILESASTNQTSMYLCASSSRQGARQPQHFGDGTRLSIL.

The CDR3, as DNA: TGTGCCAGCAGCCCAGGGGTCGGGCAGGCTCTTGGCGAGCAGTACTTC. It specifies CASSPGVGQALGEQYF. This chain connects TRBV7-2 to TRBJ2-7; D perhaps matches TRBD1 (6 bases). Trimming took off 5 bases at V and 6 bases at J, with 23 bases between the two ends. Germline CDR1 and CDR2: SGHTA and FQGNSA. This CDR3 region has 16 residues.

The rearrangement uses TRBV4-3 and TRBJ2-3, with 9 positions matching TRBD1. CDR1 is LGHNA and CDR2 is YSLEER in the germline V gene. The junction had 3 bases not matched to a gene; V was cut back by 4 bases and J by 1 base. The CDR3 spans 15 residues. CDR3 in DNA: TGCGCCAGCAGCCTTAACAGGGGGCGCACAGATACGCAGTATTTT. It codes for CASSLNRGRTDTQYF.

The rearrangement joins TRBV14 to TRBJ2-7; D ambiguous. The CDR3 has 12 residues. The V end was cut by 6 bases, the J end by 0 bases, with 6 bases between. CDR1 is SGHDN and CDR2 is FVKESK in the germline V gene. The CDR3 DNA follows: TGTGCCAGCAGTCACAGCTCCTACGAGCAGTACTTC. Translated: CASSHSSYEQYF. Combining the CDR3 with reference TRBV14 and TRBJ2-7 gives the whole variable domain EAGVTQFPSHSVIEKGQTVTLRCDPISGHDNLYWYRRVMGKEIKFLLHFVKESKQDESGMPNNRFLAERTGGTYSTLKVQPAELEDSGVYFCASSHSSYEQYFGPGTRLTVT.

The chain employs TRBV4-3 and TRBJ2-3; no clear D gene. Trimming cost V 0 bases and J 3 bases, with 10 bases left between them. Germline-derived CDR1 and CDR2 are LGHNA and YSLEER. CDR3 length equals 15 residues. CDR3 sequence reads: CASSQDLSVTDTQYF. The CDR3 DNA sequence: TGCGCCAGCAGCCAAGATCTTTCAGTAACAGATACGCAGTATTTT.

CDR3 nucleotide sequence: TGTGCCAGCAGCCTGGGGACTTCTGGAAACACCATATATTTT. It yields the protein CASSLGTSGNTIYF. This chain joins TRBV3-1 (or the pseudogene TRBV3-2) and TRBJ1-3; maybe TRBD1 (5 bases). V shed 4 bases and J shed 1 base, with 8 bases lying between them. The CDR3 is made up of 14 amino acids. Germline V gene sequence: CDR1 LGHDT, CDR2 YNNKEL (reference sequence).

The chain combines TRBV5-1 with TRBJ2-7; D might be TRBD1 (5 bases). The CDR3 is 12 residues long. Germline V gene sequence: CDR1 SGHRS, CDR2 YFSETQ. V was cut by 6 bases and J by 6 bases, with 13 bases left in between. The CDR3: CASTLSGSEQYF. Here the CDR3 DNA reads TGCGCCAGCACTCTATCAGGGTCCGAGCAGTACTTC.

This chain links TRBV30 with TRBJ2-7, with 8 nucleotides matching TRBD1. The CDR3 is made up of 15 amino acids. Per germline, CDR1 GTSNPN and CDR2 SVGIG (reference sequence). With 5 bases clipped from V and 3 bases from J, the junction kept 12 bases outside the gene matches. The CDR3 DNA follows: TGTGCCTGGGATCGGGACAGGCGGGACGACTACGAGCAGTACTTC. Its translation is CAWDRDRRDDYEQYF.

The J gene is TRBJ2-1, the V gene TRBV11-2; TRBD1 matches at 7 bases. Germline V gene lookup returns CDR1 SGHAT and CDR2 FQNNGV. With V trimmed by 5 bases and J by 0 bases, 7 bases remained unmatched. The CDR3 length is 16 residues. CDR3 sequence reads: CASSPRTGGSYNEQFF. The CDR3 DNA follows: TGTGCCAGCAGCCCGCGGACAGGCGGCTCCTACAATGAGCAGTTCTTC. The full variable domain, with the rest looked up from reference TRBV11-2 and TRBJ2-1, is EAGVAQSPRYKIIEKRQSVAFWCNPISGHATLYWYQQILGQGPKLLIQFQNNGVVDDSQLPKDRFSAERLKGVDSTLKIQPAKLEDSAVYLCASSPRTGGSYNEQFFGPGTRLTVL.

The rearrangement links TRBV30 to TRBJ2-2, with 12 bases that match TRBD2. Per germline, CDR1 GTSNPN and CDR2 SVGIG (reference sequence). The V gene end was trimmed by 3 bases and the J gene end by 7 bases; junction bases not matched to a gene: 3. The CDR3 is 14 amino acids. The CDR3 sequence is CAWRLAGGGGELFF. In DNA, the CDR3 is TGTGCCTGGAGGCTAGCGGGAGGGGGCGGGGAGCTGTTTTTT.

The chain employs TRBV7-8 and TRBJ1-5; TRBD1 agrees at 8 bases. Looked up from germline, CDR1 is SGHVS and CDR2 is FQNEAQ. The CDR3 is made up of 14 amino acids. J gave up 6 bases and V 1 base, and 2 bases lay outside the gene matches. CDR3: CASSLGQGFQPQHF. The CDR3 bases are TGTGCCAGCAGCTTAGGACAGGGGTTTCAGCCCCAGCATTTT.

The chain combines TRBV4-1 with TRBJ2-7; TRBD2 matches at 7 bases. Germline lookup yields CDR1 MGHRA and CDR2 YSYEKL. Germline trimming cut 1 base from V and 3 bases from J; bases unmatched to any gene: 9. CDR3 size: 16 residues. The CDR3 reads CASSQGARGRYYEQYF. Written as DNA, the CDR3 is TGCGCCAGCAGCCAAGGGGCGCGGGGGAGGTACTACGAGCAGTACTTC.

The DNA of the CDR3 is TGTGCCAGTCAGAGACAGTTGAACACTGAAGCTTTCTTT. Translation: CASQRQLNTEAFF. The V call is TRBV19, the J call TRBJ1-1, with a tentative D call TRBD1 (5 bases). There are 13 residues in the CDR3. V was clipped by 8 bases and J by 0 bases, with 10 bases between them. Per the germline V gene, CDR1 is LNHDA and CDR2 is SQIVND (reference sequence).

V usage is TRBV27 and J usage is TRBJ2-1; D is possibly TRBD2 (7 bases). This CDR3 has 14 amino acids. The germline gives CDR1 MNHEY, CDR2 SMNVEV (reference sequence). The V gene lost 8 bases and the J gene lost 3 bases, with 14 bases spanning the gap. The CDR3 DNA is TGTGCCAGCGGGGGGGCCGACCACTACAATGAGCAGTTCTTC. Its translation: CASGGADHYNEQFF.

The rearrangement joins TRBV7-8 to TRBJ2-1, with 9 nucleotides matching TRBD2. Germline CDR1 reads SGHVS; CDR2 reads FQNEAQ. V dropped 10 bases and J dropped 5; count of bases not matched to a gene: 9. The CDR3 has 14 amino acids. The CDR3: CATNGLATNNEQFF. DNA of the CDR3: TGTGCCACAAACGGACTAGCGACAAACAATGAGCAGTTCTTC.

The chain combines TRBV28 with TRBJ1-2; 11 bases map to TRBD1. CDR3 length: 14 residues. The V gene end was trimmed by 6 bases and the J gene end by 2 bases; junction bases not matched to a gene: 2. Germline CDR1 and CDR2: MDHEN and SYDVKM. The CDR3 coding sequence is TGTGCCAGCAGCTGGACAGGGGGCAACTATGGCTACACCTTC. Translating gives CASSWTGGNYGYTF.

V and J are TRBV4-3 and TRBJ1-2; possibly TRBD1 for D (6 bases). The CDR3 runs to 13 residues. V lost 3 bases to trimming and J lost 11 bases, with 16 bases between them. From germline, CDR1 is LGHNA and CDR2 YSLEER. Here the CDR3 reads CASSHLGAGEYTF. CDR3 in DNA: TGCGCCAGCAGCCATCTAGGGGCAGGGGAGTACACCTTC.